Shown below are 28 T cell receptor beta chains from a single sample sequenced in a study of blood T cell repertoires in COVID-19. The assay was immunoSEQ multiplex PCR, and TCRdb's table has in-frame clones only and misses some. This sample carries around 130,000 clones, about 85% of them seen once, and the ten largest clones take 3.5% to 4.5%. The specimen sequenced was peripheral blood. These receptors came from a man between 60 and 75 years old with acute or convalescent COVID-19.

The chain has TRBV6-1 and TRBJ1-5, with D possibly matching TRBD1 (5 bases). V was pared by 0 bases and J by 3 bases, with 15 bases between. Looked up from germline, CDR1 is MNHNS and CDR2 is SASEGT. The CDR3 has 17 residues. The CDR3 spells CASSEARQGLANQPQHF. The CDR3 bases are TGTGCCAGCAGTGAAGCGCGGCAGGGCCTCGCCAATCAGCCCCAGCATTTT.

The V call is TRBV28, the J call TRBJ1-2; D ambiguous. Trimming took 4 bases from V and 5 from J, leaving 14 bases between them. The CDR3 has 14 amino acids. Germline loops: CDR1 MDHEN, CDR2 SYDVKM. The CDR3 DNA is TGTGCCAGCAGTTCCTCCGTCGCCACTTATGGCTACACCTTC. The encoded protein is CASSSSVATYGYTF.

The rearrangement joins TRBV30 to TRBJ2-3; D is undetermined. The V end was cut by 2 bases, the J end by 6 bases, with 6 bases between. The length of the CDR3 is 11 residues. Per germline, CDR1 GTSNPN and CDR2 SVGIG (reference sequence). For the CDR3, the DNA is TGTGCCTGGAGTCCCCGGGATACGCAGTATTTT. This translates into CAWSPRDTQYF.

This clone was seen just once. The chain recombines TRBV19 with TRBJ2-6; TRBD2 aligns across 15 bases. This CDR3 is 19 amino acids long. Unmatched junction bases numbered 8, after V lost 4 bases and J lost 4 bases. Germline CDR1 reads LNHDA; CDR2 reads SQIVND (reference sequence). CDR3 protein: CASSTGLAGGKPGANVLTF. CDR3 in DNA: TGTGCCAGTAGTACCGGACTAGCGGGAGGGAAACCCGGGGCCAACGTCCTGACTTTC.

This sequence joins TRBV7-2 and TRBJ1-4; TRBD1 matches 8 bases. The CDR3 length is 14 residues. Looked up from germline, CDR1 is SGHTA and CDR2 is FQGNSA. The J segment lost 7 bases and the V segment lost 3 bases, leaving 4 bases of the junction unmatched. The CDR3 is CASSFRGRGEKLFF. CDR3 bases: TGTGCCAGCAGCTTCAGGGGGCGCGGTGAAAAACTGTTTTTT.

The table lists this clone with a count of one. The DNA for the CDR3 is TGCGCCAGCAGCCAAGGGGACAGGGCGTACTACTACGAGCAGTACTTC. Amino acids: CASSQGDRAYYYEQYF. This chain uses TRBV4-3 with TRBJ2-7, with 9 bases identical to TRBD1. V shed 1 base and J 3 bases; nucleotides not matched to a gene: 7. CDR1 and CDR2 (germline): LGHNA, YSLEER. The CDR3 loop spans 16 amino acids.

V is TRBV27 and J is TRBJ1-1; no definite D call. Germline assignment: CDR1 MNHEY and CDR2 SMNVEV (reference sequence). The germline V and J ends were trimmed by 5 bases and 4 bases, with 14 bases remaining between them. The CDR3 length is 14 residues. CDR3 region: CASSLQPRGTEAFF. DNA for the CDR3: TGTGCCAGCAGTCTACAGCCTCGGGGCACTGAAGCTTTCTTT.

Here the CDR3 DNA reads TGTGCCACCAGCAGAGATAGGAGCGGGAGAGGTAATGAGCAGTTCTTC. This codes for CATSRDRSGRGNEQFF. The chain recombines TRBV15 with TRBJ2-1; 8 nucleotides match TRBD2. The CDR3 is made up of 16 amino acids. Looked up from germline, CDR1 is LNHNV and CDR2 is YYDKDF (reference sequence). V shed 0 bases and J 7 bases; nucleotides not matched to a gene: 8.

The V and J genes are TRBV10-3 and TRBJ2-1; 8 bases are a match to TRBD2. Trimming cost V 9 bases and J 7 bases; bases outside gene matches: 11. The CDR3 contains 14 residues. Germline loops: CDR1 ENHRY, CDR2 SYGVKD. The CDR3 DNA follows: TGTGCCATGAAGGGTGATAGCGGGATGAATGAGCAGTTCTTC. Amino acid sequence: CAMKGDSGMNEQFF.

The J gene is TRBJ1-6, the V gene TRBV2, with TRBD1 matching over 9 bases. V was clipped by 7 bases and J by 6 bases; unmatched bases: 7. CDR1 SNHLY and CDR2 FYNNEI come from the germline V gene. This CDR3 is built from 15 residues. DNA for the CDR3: TGTGCCAGCACCACAGGGGGCTCGGGTAATTCACCCCTCCACTTT. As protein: CASTTGGSGNSPLHF. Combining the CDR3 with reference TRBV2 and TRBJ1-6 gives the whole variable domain EPEVTQTPSHQVTQMGQEVILRCVPISNHLYFYWYRQILGQKVEFLVSFYNNEISEKSEIFDDQFSVERPDGSNFTLKIRSTKLEDSAMYFCASTTGGSGNSPLHFGNGTRLTVT.

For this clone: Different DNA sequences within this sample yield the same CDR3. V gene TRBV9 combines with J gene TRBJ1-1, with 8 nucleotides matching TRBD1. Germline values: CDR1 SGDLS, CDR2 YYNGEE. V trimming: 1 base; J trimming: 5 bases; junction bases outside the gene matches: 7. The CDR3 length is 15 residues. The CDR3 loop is CASSVTGGGGTEAFF. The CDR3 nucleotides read TGTGCCAGCAGCGTAACAGGGGGTGGAGGGACTGAAGCTTTCTTT.

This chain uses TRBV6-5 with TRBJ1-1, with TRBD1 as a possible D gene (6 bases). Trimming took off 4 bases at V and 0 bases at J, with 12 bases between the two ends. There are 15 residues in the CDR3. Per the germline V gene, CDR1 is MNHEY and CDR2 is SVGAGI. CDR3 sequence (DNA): TGTGCCAGCAGTTGGACAGTTCCAATGAACACTGAAGCTTTCTTT. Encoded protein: CASSWTVPMNTEAFF.

DNA for the CDR3: TGTGCCAGCAGCTTCTTGGGGGGACTCTCCACAGATACGCAGTATTTT. Translating it yields CASSFLGGLSTDTQYF. The chain employs TRBV7-9 and TRBJ2-3, with D possibly being TRBD2 (6 bases). This CDR3 comprises 16 residues. Deletions cut 3 bases from V and 2 bases from J, with 15 bases between. Germline loops: CDR1 SEHNR, CDR2 FQNEAQ (reference sequence).

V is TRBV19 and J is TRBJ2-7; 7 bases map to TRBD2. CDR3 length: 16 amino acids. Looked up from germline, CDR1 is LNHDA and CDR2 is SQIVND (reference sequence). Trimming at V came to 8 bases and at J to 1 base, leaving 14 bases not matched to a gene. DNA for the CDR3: TGTGCCAGTTCCGTGAGGGCGGGAGCTGGTTCCTACGAGCAGTACTTC. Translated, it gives CASSVRAGAGSYEQYF. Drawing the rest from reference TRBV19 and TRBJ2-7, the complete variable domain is DGGITQSPKYLFRKEGQNVTLSCEQNLNHDAMYWYRQDPGQGLRLIYYSQIVNDFQKGDIAEGYSVSREKKESFPLTVTSAQKNPTAFYLCASSVRAGAGSYEQYFGPGTRLTVT.

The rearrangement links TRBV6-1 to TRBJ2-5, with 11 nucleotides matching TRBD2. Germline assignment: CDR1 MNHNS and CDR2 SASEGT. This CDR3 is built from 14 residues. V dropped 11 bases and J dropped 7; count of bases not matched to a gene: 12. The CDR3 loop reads CAARTSGLQGTQYF. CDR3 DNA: TGTGCCGCCCGGACTAGCGGGCTTCAGGGGACCCAGTACTTC.

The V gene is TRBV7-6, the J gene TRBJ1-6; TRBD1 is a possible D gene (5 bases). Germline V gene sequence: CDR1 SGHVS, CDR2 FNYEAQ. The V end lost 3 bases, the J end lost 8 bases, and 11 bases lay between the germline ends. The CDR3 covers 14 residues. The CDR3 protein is CASSLMTEDSPLHF. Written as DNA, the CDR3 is TGTGCCAGCAGCTTGATGACAGAAGATTCACCCCTCCACTTT.

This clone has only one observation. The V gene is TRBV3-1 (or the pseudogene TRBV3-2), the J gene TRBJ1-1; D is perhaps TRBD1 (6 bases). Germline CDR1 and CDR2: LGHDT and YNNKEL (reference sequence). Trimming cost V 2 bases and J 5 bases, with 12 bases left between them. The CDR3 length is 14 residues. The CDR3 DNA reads TGTGCCAGCAGCCAATCCGGGGGGCGAACTGAAGCTTTCTTT. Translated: CASSQSGGRTEAFF.

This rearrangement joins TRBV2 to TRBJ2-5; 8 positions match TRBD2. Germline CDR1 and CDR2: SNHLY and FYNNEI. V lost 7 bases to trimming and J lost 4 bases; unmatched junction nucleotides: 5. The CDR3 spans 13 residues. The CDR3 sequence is CASTLGGGETQYF. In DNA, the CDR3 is TGTGCCAGCACCCTCGGGGGGGGAGAGACCCAGTACTTC.

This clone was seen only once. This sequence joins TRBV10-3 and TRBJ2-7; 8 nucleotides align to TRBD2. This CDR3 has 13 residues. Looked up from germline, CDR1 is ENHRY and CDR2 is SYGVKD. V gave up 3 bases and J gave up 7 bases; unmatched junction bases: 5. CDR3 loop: CAISELLAGEQYF. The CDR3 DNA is TGTGCCATCAGTGAATTGCTAGCGGGTGAGCAGTACTTC.

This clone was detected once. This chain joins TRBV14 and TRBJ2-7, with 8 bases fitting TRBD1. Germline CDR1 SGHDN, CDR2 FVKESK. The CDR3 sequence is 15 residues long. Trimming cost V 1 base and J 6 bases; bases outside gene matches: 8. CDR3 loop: CASSQVQQGVTEQYF. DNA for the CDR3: TGTGCCAGCAGCCAAGTTCAACAGGGGGTCACCGAGCAGTACTTC.

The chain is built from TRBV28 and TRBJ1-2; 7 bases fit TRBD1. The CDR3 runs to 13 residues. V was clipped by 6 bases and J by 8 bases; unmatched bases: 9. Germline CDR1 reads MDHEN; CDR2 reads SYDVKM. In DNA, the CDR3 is TGTGCCAGCAGCCCTCGGGACAGTGGGGGCTACACCTTC. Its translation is CASSPRDSGGYTF.

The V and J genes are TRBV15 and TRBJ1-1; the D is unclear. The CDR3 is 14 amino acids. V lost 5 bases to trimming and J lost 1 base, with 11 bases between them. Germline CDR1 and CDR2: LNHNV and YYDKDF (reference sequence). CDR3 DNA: TGTGCCACCAGCCTCGGGGTGGGGAACACTGAAGCTTTCTTT. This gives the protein CATSLGVGNTEAFF.

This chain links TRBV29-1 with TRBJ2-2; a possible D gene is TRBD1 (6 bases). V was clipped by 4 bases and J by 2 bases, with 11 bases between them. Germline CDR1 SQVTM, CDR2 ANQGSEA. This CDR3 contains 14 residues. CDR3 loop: CSVAPGQNTGELFF. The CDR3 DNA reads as TGCAGCGTTGCTCCGGGACAAAACACCGGGGAGCTGTTTTTT.

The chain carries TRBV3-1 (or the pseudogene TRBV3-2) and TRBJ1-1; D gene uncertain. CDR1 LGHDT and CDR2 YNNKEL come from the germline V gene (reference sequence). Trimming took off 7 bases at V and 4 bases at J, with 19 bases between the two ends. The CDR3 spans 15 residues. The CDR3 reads CASNQPGIRGTEAFF. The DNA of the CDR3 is TGTGCCAGCAACCAGCCCGGAATACGGGGCACTGAAGCTTTCTTT.

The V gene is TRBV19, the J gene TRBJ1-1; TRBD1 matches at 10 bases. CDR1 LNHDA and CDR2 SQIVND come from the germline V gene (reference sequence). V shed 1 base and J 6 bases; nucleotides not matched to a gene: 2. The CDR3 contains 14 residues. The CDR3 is CASSIGDRGAEAFF. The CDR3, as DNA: TGTGCCAGTAGTATAGGGGACAGGGGCGCTGAAGCTTTCTTT.

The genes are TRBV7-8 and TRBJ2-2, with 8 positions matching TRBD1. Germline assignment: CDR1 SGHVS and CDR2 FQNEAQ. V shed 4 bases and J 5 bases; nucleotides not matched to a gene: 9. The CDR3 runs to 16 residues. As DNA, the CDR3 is TGTGCCAGCAGCTCGGCGGACCGGACAGGGACCGGGGAGCTGTTTTTT. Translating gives CASSSADRTGTGELFF.

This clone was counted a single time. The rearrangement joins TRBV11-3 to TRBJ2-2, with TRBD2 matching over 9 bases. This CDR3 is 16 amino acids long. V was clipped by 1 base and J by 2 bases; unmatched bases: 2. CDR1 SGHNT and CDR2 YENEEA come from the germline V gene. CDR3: CASSLGSGRNTGELFF. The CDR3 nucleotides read TGTGCCAGCAGCTTAGGTAGCGGGAGAAACACCGGGGAGCTGTTTTTT.

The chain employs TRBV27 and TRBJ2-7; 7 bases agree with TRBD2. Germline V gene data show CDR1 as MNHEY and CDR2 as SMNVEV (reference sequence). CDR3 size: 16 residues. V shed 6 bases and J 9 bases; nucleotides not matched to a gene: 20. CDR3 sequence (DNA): TGTGCCAGCAGGCTTGGGGGGGGGTCCCTGGGCTTAGCGCAGTACTTC. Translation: CASRLGGGSLGLAQYF.